Reported below is one T cell receptor (beta chain). Its target is not known. This record comes from a study of CD8+ T cells in alopecia areata. Whole-study results and caveats: Mice gave a clearer picture of TCR sharing than patients did, possibly for HLA-related reasons. Lesional scalp exceeded normal scalp in clonality, especially in alopecia totalis/universalis. Normal skin contains resident alphabeta T cells, and these are also sequenced in scalp samples.

CDR1 is SGHRS and CDR2 is YFSETQ in the germline V gene. CDR3 size: 13 residues. Trimming stripped 4 bases from V and 14 bases from J, with 19 bases between. CD4+ and CD8+ T cells were sorted from PBMCs stained for CD3, CD4 and CD8. In each case, RNA was isolated and then reverse transcribed into cDNA as the sequencing template. Measured with immunoSEQ multiplex PCR; TCRdb has only the in-frame clones, and not every one. Here the sample spans 110,000 or so clones, roughly two thirds being singletons. The chain employs TRBV5-1 and TRBJ2-1, with D maybe TRBD2 (5 bases). The receptor's source is a human donor in good health. The sequenced sample was CD4+ T cells sorted from blood. The CDR3 sequence is CASSPESGALKFF. The DNA for the CDR3 is TGCGCCAGCAGCCCGGAGAGCGGAGCTCTAAAGTTCTTC.